This T cell receptor beta chain comes out of a study of T cell repertoires in cytomegalovirus infection. This clonotype has at least ten counts. CDR3 size: 17 residues. V was clipped by 3 bases and J by 8 bases; unmatched bases: 17. MiXCR, applied by TCRdb to the reads, yields one record per CDR3 protein. The profile covers hundreds of thousands of distinct CDR3 sequences, with 15% to 20% appearing a single time and 7.5% to 9.5% taken by the ten largest. The source of this sequence is a human donor in good health (CMV status not recorded). Some clones in this sample may be carry-over from other donors' samples. The chain joins TRBV12-3 or TRBV12-4 to TRBJ1-1; 8 nucleotides match TRBD1. Sequencing was carried out using PBMCs. The CDR3 sequence: CASSLRTGTTERYEAFF. The CDR3 coding sequence is TGTGCCAGCAGTTTGCGGACAGGGACGACAGAAAGATACGAAGCTTTCTTT.